The 21 T cell receptor beta chains given below trace back to one sample, sequenced in a study of blood T cells in healthy people across ages. Next came a second PCR, run for roughly 6 to 11 cycles, which used a sample-barcoded 5' primer along with a J-beta primer mix. TCRdb reanalysed the 5' RACE reads using MiXCR and keeps one entry per CDR3 protein. The repertoire holds 850,000 to 1,300,000 distinct CDR3 sequences, with 35% to 50% as singletons. Sequences were obtained from blood. These receptors came from a woman aged 55-75 years in good health.

In this sample, this clonotype turned up a few times. The chain carries TRBV9 and TRBJ2-7; D may be TRBD2 (7 bases). The CDR3 extends over 13 amino acids. Germline CDR1 reads SGDLS; CDR2 reads YYNGEE. With 4 bases removed from V and 7 bases from J, the gap between germline ends came to 15 bases. The CDR3 DNA follows: TGTGCCAGCAGCCTTGGGGGGGCTCAAGAGCAGTACTTC. This sequence encodes CASSLGGAQEQYF.

Concerning this clonotype itself: A much bigger clone sits one base away, suggesting this may be a read error. The chain has TRBV5-1 and TRBJ2-1, with 10 bases fitting TRBD2. The CDR3 spans 17 residues. Per germline, CDR1 SGHRS and CDR2 YFSETQ. V shed 0 bases, J shed 10 bases, and the junction held 13 bases outside the gene matches. The CDR3 is CASSLATSGVFSYEQFF. The DNA of the CDR3 is TGCGCCAGCAGCTTGGCCACTAGCGGGGTCTTTTCCTACGAGCAGTTCTTC. The whole variable domain, filled in from reference TRBV5-1 and TRBJ2-1, reads KAGVTQTPRYLIKTRGQQVTLSCSPISGHRSVSWYQQTPGQGLQFLFEYFSETQRNKGNFPGRFSGRQFSNSRSEMNVSTLELGDSALYLCASSLATSGVFSYEQFFGPGTRLTVL.

The chain joins TRBV27 to TRBJ1-4; D not certain. The CDR3 is made up of 14 amino acids. Germline V gene data show CDR1 as MNHEY and CDR2 as SMNVEV (reference sequence). V dropped 2 bases and J dropped 8 bases, with 12 bases sitting between them. CDR3 coding DNA: TGTGCCAGCAGTTTACTGCCCCTCGGGGAAAAACTGTTTTTT. Translating it yields CASSLLPLGEKLFF. Full variable domain (remainder filled in from reference TRBV27 and TRBJ1-4): EAQVTQNPRYLITVTGKKLTVTCSQNMNHEYMSWYRQDPGLGLRQIYYSMNVEVTDKGDVPEGYKVSRKEKRNFPLILESPSPNQTSLYFCASSLLPLGEKLFFGSGTQLSVL.

This clonotype came up many times. This chain connects TRBV29-1 to TRBJ2-7; possible D gene TRBD1, 6 bases. V lost 6 bases and J lost 0, with 12 bases in between. The CDR3 sequence is 13 residues long. The germline CDR1 and CDR2 sequences are SQVTM and ANQGSEA. The CDR3 nucleotides read TGCAGCGTGGGGACACGGAACTCCTACGAGCAGTACTTC. It yields the protein CSVGTRNSYEQYF.

About this clonotype itself: A much bigger clone sits one base away, suggesting this may be a read error. The chain recombines TRBV29-1 with TRBJ2-1; 7 bases match TRBD1. TRBJ2-7 matches the DNA end more closely, so the J call is doubtful. This CDR3 is built from 13 residues. Per germline, CDR1 SQVTM and CDR2 ANQGSEA. The CDR3 protein is CSVGGLKYNEQYF. The CDR3 nucleotides are TGCAGCGTAGGGGGCCTAAAATACAATGAGCAGTACTTC.

In its sample, this clonotype was seen a few times. The CDR3 here is CSVTQGAMGNQPQHF. CDR3 DNA sequence: TGCAGTGTTACTCAGGGGGCGATGGGCAATCAGCCCCAGCATTTT. The rearrangement joins TRBV20-1 to TRBJ1-5, with 8 bases lining up with TRBD1. V dropped 7 bases and J dropped 2; count of bases not matched to a gene: 10. Germline V gives CDR1 DFQATT, CDR2 SNEGSKA (reference sequence). The CDR3 totals 15 residues.

This clonotype has a handful of counts. V usage is TRBV7-2 and J usage is TRBJ2-4, with a weak D call TRBD2 (5 bases). Trimming removed 2 bases at V and 13 bases at J, with 15 bases between. The germline CDR1 and CDR2 sequences are SGHTA and FQGNSA. CDR3 length equals 13 residues. For the CDR3, the DNA is TGTGCCAGCAGCTTACGTCGACTATTGGAGCAGTACTTC. Translating it yields CASSLRRLLEQYF.

The chain links TRBV11-2 to TRBJ2-4, with 9 bases that match TRBD1. Germline V gene data show CDR1 as SGHAT and CDR2 as FQNNGV. CDR3 size: 22 residues. The V and J ends lost 5 bases and 2 bases, in that order; junction bases with no gene match: 25. CDR3 sequence (DNA): TGTGCCAGCAGCCCGCAGAGACAGGGGGGAATTGGGGGCGGAACATCCAAAAACATTCAGTACTTC. The encoded protein is CASSPQRQGGIGGGTSKNIQYF.

This rearrangement joins TRBV10-3 to TRBJ2-2; D ambiguous. V lost 8 bases and J 4 bases, leaving 5 bases between the germline ends. Germline assignment: CDR1 ENHRY and CDR2 SYGVKD. The CDR3 consists of 11 residues. As DNA, the CDR3 is TGTGCCATCTCGGGCACCGGGGAGCTGTTTTTT. Translating gives CAISGTGELFF.

Concerning this clonotype itself: A read error may account for a junction end that differs from germline. The rearrangement joins TRBV5-1 to TRBJ2-1; possibly TRBD2 for D (6 bases). The CDR3 is made up of 15 amino acids. Germline V lookup: CDR1 SGHRS, CDR2 YFSETQ. The DNA of the CDR3 is TGCGCCAGCAGCTTGGGGGGGAGGATGGGCAATGAGCAGTTGTTC. It translates to CASSLGGRMGNEQLF.

This chain connects TRBV12-3 or TRBV12-4 to TRBJ1-1; no clear D. V was clipped by 6 bases and J by 0 bases, with 8 bases between them. This CDR3 spans 13 amino acids. CDR3 in amino acids: CASRSQMNTEAFF. The DNA of the CDR3 is TGTGCCAGCAGGAGTCAGATGAACACTGAAGCTTTCTTT.

This chain joins TRBV20-1 and TRBJ1-5; D call uncertain. Germline CDR1 and CDR2: DFQATT and SNEGSKA (reference sequence). The CDR3 runs to 14 residues. Trimming removed 0 bases at V and 2 bases at J, with 8 bases between. The CDR3 DNA reads as TGCAGTGCTAGAGAGCCGAAAGGCAATCAGCCCCAGCATTTT. It yields the protein CSAREPKGNQPQHF.

In this sample, this clonotype turned up a few times. The gene calls are TRBV21-1 and TRBJ2-4; TRBD1 reflects the table's D call only, with no check against the DNA. TRBV21-1 is noted as a pseudogene. CDR3 size: 14 residues. This chain's CDR3 is CASSRQSVKNIQYF. The CDR3 DNA is TGTGCCAGCAGCAGACAGTCAGTTAAAAACATTCAGTACTTC.

This clonotype appeared many times. The genes are TRBV20-1 and TRBJ1-2; 7 nucleotides line up with TRBD1. Trimming cost V 2 bases and J 6 bases; bases outside gene matches: 6. This CDR3 contains 13 residues. Germline loops: CDR1 DFQATT, CDR2 SNEGSKA (reference sequence). DNA for the CDR3: TGCAGTGCTAGAAGGGACAGCGGGAATGGCTACACCTTC. Encoded protein: CSARRDSGNGYTF.

The chain recombines TRBV2 with TRBJ2-3, with TRBD1 identical over 9 bases. Germline V gene lookup returns CDR1 SNHLY and CDR2 FYNNEI. V gave up 5 bases and J gave up 4 bases; unmatched junction bases: 16. The CDR3 has 18 amino acids. This chain's CDR3 is CASSYTYPGTGSADTQYF. As DNA, the CDR3 is TGTGCCAGCAGTTACACTTACCCCGGGACAGGGAGCGCAGATACGCAGTATTTT.

This clonotype was seen more than once but under ten times. V usage is TRBV23-1 and J usage is TRBJ2-7, with TRBD2 matching over 7 bases. TRBV23-1 is an ORF, with its function uncertain. With V trimmed by 5 bases and J by 3 bases, 13 bases remained unmatched. There are 16 residues in the CDR3. This chain's CDR3 is CASSGRPGLPDYEQYF. CDR3 DNA: TGCGCCAGCAGTGGACGACCGGGACTACCTGACTACGAGCAGTACTTC.

The V and J genes are TRBV25-1 and TRBJ2-5; D might be TRBD1 (6 bases). Germline-derived CDR1 and CDR2 are MGHDK and SYGVNS. The CDR3 runs 14 residues. The V and J ends lost 5 bases and 11 bases respectively, with 21 bases between them. The CDR3, as DNA: TGTGCCAGCAGTTCACAGGGCTTACTAAGAGGGCAGTACTTC. This sequence encodes CASSSQGLLRGQYF. The full variable domain, rest sourced from reference TRBV25-1 and TRBJ2-5, is EADIYQTPRYLVIGTGKKITLECSQTMGHDKMYWYQQDPGMELHLIHYSYGVNSTEKGDLSSESTVSRIRTEHFPLTLESARPSHTSQYLCASSSQGLLRGQYFGPGTRLLVL.

This clonotype was detected only a few times. A single base separates this from a much larger clone, so it may be a read error. DNA of the CDR3: TGCAGGGCTCGTCAGGGGCCCAATGAGCAGTTCTTC. Encoded protein: CRARQGPNEQFF. The genes are TRBV20-1 and TRBJ2-1; the D gene is possibly TRBD1 (6 bases). The CDR3 length is 12 residues. From germline, CDR1 is DFQATT and CDR2 SNEGSKA (reference sequence).

The chain has TRBV20-1 and TRBJ2-7; D possibly corresponds to TRBD2 (5 bases). CDR1 is DFQATT, CDR2 SNEGSKA, per germline (reference sequence). This CDR3 spans 14 amino acids. The CDR3 protein is CAPGGLKSSYEQYF. The CDR3 DNA reads as TGCGCCCCGGGCGGACTGAAGAGCTCCTACGAGCAGTACTTC.

As DNA, the CDR3 is TGTGCCAGCAGCCAAGTTAGAGGAGCGGGAGGATCTGTAGCCAAAAACATTCAGTACTTC. Amino acid sequence: CASSQVRGAGGSVAKNIQYF. This chain uses TRBV3-1 with TRBJ2-4; 9 bases fit TRBD2. After removal of 1 base from V and 0 bases from J, the junction contained 13 bases not matched to a gene. CDR3 length: 20 residues. Germline CDR1 is LGHDT and CDR2 is YNNKEL (reference sequence).

As to this clonotype: At one boundary the junction diverges from the germline segment, which might be a read error. This chain uses TRBV6-6 with TRBJ1-6, with D unclear. The CDR3 is 13 amino acids. The germline V gene has CDR1 MNHNY and CDR2 SVGAGI (reference sequence). DNA of the CDR3: TGTGCCAGCAGTGACTCGAATAATTCACCCCTCCACTTT. Translated: CASSDSNNSPLHF.